These T cell receptor beta chains were read from a single sample in a study of cytomegalovirus exposure and HLA in healthy donors. Data came from immunoSEQ multiplex PCR; TCRdb stores just in-frame clones and leaves some out. The sample consists of 150,000 or so clones, roughly 73% of them appearing once. The sequencing sample was made of PBMCs. The receptors stem from a woman aged 30 to 39 in good health and CMV-seronegative. CDR3s include the opening cysteine and the closing phenylalanine or tryptophan. The order of the fields is CDR3 protein, CDR3 DNA, V gene, D gene, clone size, J gene. A D gene is named only where the DNA matches it firmly. A clone size is listed for some rows: how often the clone was seen (once, few, many), or a class if it is expanded.

CDR3 protein: CASSLSSRRVEQYF
CDR3 DNA: TGTGCCAGCAGCTTATCCAGTCGTCGGGTCGAGCAGTACTTC
V gene: TRBV7-2
D gene: NA
clone size: NA
J gene: TRBJ2-7

CDR3 protein: CASSPRGGDTGELFF
CDR3 DNA: TGTGCCAGCAGCCCCCGGGGGGGGGATACCGGGGAGCTGTTTTTT
V gene: TRBV4-2
D gene: TRBD2
clone size: NA
J gene: TRBJ2-2

CDR3 protein: CASSLGGREKLFF
CDR3 DNA: TGTGCCAGCAGCTTGGGAGGGAGGGAAAAACTGTTTTTT
V gene: TRBV5-5
D gene: NA
clone size: NA
J gene: TRBJ1-4

CDR3 protein: CASSGGGTGELFF
CDR3 DNA: TGTGCCAGCAGTGGAGGAGGAACCGGGGAGCTGTTTTTT
V gene: TRBV28
D gene: NA
clone size: NA
J gene: TRBJ2-2

CDR3 protein: CASSLVGTSDSPLHF
CDR3 DNA: TGCGCCAGCAGCTTGGTAGGGACATCGGATTCACCCCTCCACTTT
V gene: TRBV5-1
D gene: NA
clone size: NA
J gene: TRBJ1-6

CDR3 protein: CASSLRGGRDTQYF
CDR3 DNA: TGTGCCAGCAGCTTACGGGGGGGCCGAGATACGCAGTATTTT
V gene: TRBV5-4
D gene: TRBD2
clone size: NA
J gene: TRBJ2-3

CDR3 protein: CASSWDRDFSPLHF
CDR3 DNA: TGTGCCAGCAGCTGGGACAGGGACTTTTCACCCCTCCACTTT
V gene: TRBV11-2
D gene: TRBD1
clone size: once
J gene: TRBJ1-6

CDR3 protein: CASSLYGGTYNEQFF
CDR3 DNA: TGTGCCAGCAGTTTATACGGGGGGACCTACAATGAGCAGTTCTTC
V gene: TRBV27
D gene: TRBD2
clone size: NA
J gene: TRBJ2-1

CDR3 protein: CASSLGGGFHRETQYF
CDR3 DNA: TGTGCCAGCAGCTTAGGAGGGGGTTTTCATAGGGAGACCCAGTACTTC
V gene: TRBV11-2
D gene: NA
clone size: NA
J gene: TRBJ2-5

CDR3 protein: CASSLADRGLSYGYTF
CDR3 DNA: TGTGCCAGCAGCTTAGCCGACAGGGGGCTTAGCTATGGCTACACCTTC
V gene: TRBV7-9
D gene: TRBD1
clone size: NA
J gene: TRBJ1-2

CDR3 protein: CASSPLPMNTEAFF
CDR3 DNA: TGTGCCAGCAGTCCACTCCCCATGAACACTGAAGCTTTCTTT
V gene: TRBV4-2
D gene: NA
clone size: NA
J gene: TRBJ1-1

CDR3 protein: CASSSGLAGIYEQYF
CDR3 DNA: TGTGCCAGCAGCTCCGGACTAGCGGGAATCTACGAGCAGTACTTC
V gene: TRBV7-9
D gene: TRBD2
clone size: NA
J gene: TRBJ2-7

CDR3 protein: CASSFRDSSNYGYTF
CDR3 DNA: TGTGCCAGCAGTTTCAGGGACTCATCTAACTATGGCTACACCTTC
V gene: TRBV27
D gene: NA
clone size: NA
J gene: TRBJ1-2

CDR3 protein: CASSIARTSGAYEQYF
CDR3 DNA: TGTGCCAGTAGTATAGCCCGGACTAGCGGGGCCTACGAGCAGTACTTC
V gene: TRBV19
D gene: TRBD2
clone size: NA
J gene: TRBJ2-7

CDR3 protein: CSSSSGDEKLFF
CDR3 DNA: TGTTCCAGCAGCTCAGGGGATGAAAAACTGTTTTTT
V gene: TRBV7-9
D gene: NA
clone size: NA
J gene: TRBJ1-4

CDR3 protein: CASGEGPYEQYF
CDR3 DNA: TGTGCCAGCGGGGAGGGCCCGTACGAGCAGTACTTC
V gene: TRBV6-5
D gene: TRBD2
clone size: once
J gene: TRBJ2-7

CDR3 protein: CASSLSWLGGSNTEAFF
CDR3 DNA: TGTGCCAGCAGCTTGTCCTGGCTAGGTGGCTCGAACACTGAAGCTTTCTTT
V gene: TRBV5-4
D gene: NA
clone size: NA
J gene: TRBJ1-1

CDR3 protein: CASSSTRQSNEKLFF
CDR3 DNA: TGCGCCAGCAGCTCCACTCGACAGTCTAATGAAAAACTGTTTTTT
V gene: TRBV5-1
D gene: NA
clone size: NA
J gene: TRBJ1-4

CDR3 protein: CASSLAGGAGANVLTF
CDR3 DNA: TGCGCCAGCAGCTTGGCTGGGGGGGCTGGGGCCAACGTCCTGACTTTC
V gene: TRBV5-1
D gene: TRBD2
clone size: NA
J gene: TRBJ2-6

CDR3 protein: CASSLGVLGEQYF
CDR3 DNA: TGCGCCAGCAGCTTGGGAGTCCTCGGCGAGCAGTACTTC
V gene: TRBV5-1
D gene: NA
clone size: NA
J gene: TRBJ2-7

CDR3 protein: CATRAYSGNTIYF
CDR3 DNA: TGTGCCACCCGTGCCTATTCTGGAAACACCATATATTTT
V gene: TRBV25-1
D gene: NA
clone size: NA
J gene: TRBJ1-3

CDR3 protein: CASSPLPTVLLAKNIQYF
CDR3 DNA: TGTGCCAGCTCACCTCTACCGACAGTCCTACTAGCCAAAAACATTCAGTACTTC
V gene: TRBV18
D gene: NA
clone size: NA
J gene: TRBJ2-4

CDR3 protein: CASSEDRYSNQPQHF
CDR3 DNA: TGTGCCAGCAGTGAGGACAGGTATAGCAATCAGCCCCAGCATTTT
V gene: TRBV6-1
D gene: TRBD1
clone size: NA
J gene: TRBJ1-5

CDR3 protein: CASSLGTGQADTQYF
CDR3 DNA: TGTGCTAGCAGCTTGGGGACAGGGCAGGCAGATACGCAGTATTTT
V gene: TRBV7-7
D gene: TRBD1
clone size: few
J gene: TRBJ2-3

CDR3 protein: CASSLAPGASTYEQYF
CDR3 DNA: TGCGCCAGCAGCTTGGCACCAGGGGCTTCAACCTACGAGCAGTACTTC
V gene: TRBV5-1
D gene: NA
clone size: NA
J gene: TRBJ2-7

CDR3 protein: CASSAGGFDTGELFF
CDR3 DNA: TGTGCCAGCAGTGCGGGAGGGTTTGACACCGGGGAGCTGTTTTTT
V gene: TRBV2
D gene: TRBD2
clone size: NA
J gene: TRBJ2-2

CDR3 protein: CASSPIAVGSDTQYF
CDR3 DNA: TGTGCCAGCTCACCCATAGCGGTGGGGAGCGATACGCAGTATTTT
V gene: TRBV18
D gene: NA
clone size: NA
J gene: TRBJ2-3

CDR3 protein: CASSDRGGAGNEQFF
CDR3 DNA: TGTGCCAGCAGTGACCGCGGGGGGGCCGGCAATGAGCAGTTCTTC
V gene: TRBV2
D gene: TRBD2
clone size: NA
J gene: TRBJ2-1

CDR3 protein: CASSPVGSPPGGNGYTF
CDR3 DNA: TGTGCCAGCTCACCAGTCGGCTCCCCCCCGGGAGGCAATGGCTACACCTTC
V gene: TRBV18
D gene: NA
clone size: NA
J gene: TRBJ1-2

CDR3 protein: CASRKTGNGQPQHF
CDR3 DNA: TGTGCCAGCAGAAAAACAGGGAATGGTCAGCCCCAGCATTTT
V gene: TRBV2
D gene: NA
clone size: NA
J gene: TRBJ1-5

CDR3 protein: CASSTGLRSYNEQFF
CDR3 DNA: TGTGCCAGCAGCACGGGACTACGCTCCTACAATGAGCAGTTCTTC
V gene: TRBV5-4
D gene: TRBD2
clone size: NA
J gene: TRBJ2-1

CDR3 protein: CASSGATGGAVWYNEQFF
CDR3 DNA: TGTGCCAGCAGTGGCGCGACCGGGGGGGCGGTCTGGTACAATGAGCAGTTCTTC
V gene: TRBV6-1
D gene: TRBD2
clone size: once
J gene: TRBJ2-1

CDR3 protein: CASSQNYRMNTEAFF
CDR3 DNA: TGCGCCAGCAGCCAAAACTACAGGATGAACACTGAAGCTTTCTTT
V gene: TRBV4-1
D gene: NA
clone size: NA
J gene: TRBJ1-1

CDR3 protein: CAITTGQAGLYGYTF
CDR3 DNA: TGTGCCATCACAACGGGACAGGCGGGCCTCTATGGCTACACCTTC
V gene: TRBV10-3
D gene: TRBD1
clone size: NA
J gene: TRBJ1-2